This record concerns one T cell receptor beta chain sequence. Its antigen is as yet unknown. The data were obtained in a study of post-analysis software for immune sequencing data. Study summary: Secondary progressive, relapsing-remitting and progressive-relapsing multiple sclerosis were among the included disease courses. Study-wide points: Included in a set of roughly five TRBV segments more frequent in patients than controls were TRBV5-6, TRBV5-1 and TRBV20-1.

Every TCR beta cDNA library bore unique molecular identifiers. One entry per CDR3 protein, called by TCRdb with MiXCR from the PCR reads. The data contain about half a million distinct CDR3 sequences, under 40% of them singletons. This CDR3 is 12 amino acids long. The V end was cut by 5 bases, the J end by 5 bases, with 12 bases between. Germline V CDR1 and CDR2: DFQATT, SNEGSKA (reference sequence). The chain couples TRBV20-1 to TRBJ2-5; TRBD2 is a possible D gene (6 bases). The origin of this receptor is a girl younger than 18 with multiple sclerosis. Sequenced sample: blood. CDR3 in DNA: TGCAGTGCTGGGGGGAACGAGGAGACCCAGTACTTC. Amino acids: CSAGGNEETQYF.